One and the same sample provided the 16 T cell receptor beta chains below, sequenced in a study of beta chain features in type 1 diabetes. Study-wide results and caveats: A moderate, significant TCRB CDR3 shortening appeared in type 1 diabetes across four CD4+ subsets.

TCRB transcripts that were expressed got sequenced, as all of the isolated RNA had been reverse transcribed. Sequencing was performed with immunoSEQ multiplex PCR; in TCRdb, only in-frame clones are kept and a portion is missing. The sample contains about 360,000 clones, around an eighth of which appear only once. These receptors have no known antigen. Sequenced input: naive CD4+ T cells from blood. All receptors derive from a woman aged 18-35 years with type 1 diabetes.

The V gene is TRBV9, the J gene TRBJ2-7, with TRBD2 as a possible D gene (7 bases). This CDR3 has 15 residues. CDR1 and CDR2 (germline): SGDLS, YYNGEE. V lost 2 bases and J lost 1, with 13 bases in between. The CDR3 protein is CASSVGGAGSYEQYF. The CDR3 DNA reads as TGTGCCAGCAGCGTTGGGGGGGCTGGATCCTACGAGCAGTACTTC. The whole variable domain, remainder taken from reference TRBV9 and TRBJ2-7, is DSGVTQTPKHLITATGQRVTLRCSPRSGDLSVYWYQQSLDQGLQFLIQYYNGEERAKGNILERFSAQQFPDLHSELNLSSLELGDSALYFCASSVGGAGSYEQYFGPGTRLTVT.

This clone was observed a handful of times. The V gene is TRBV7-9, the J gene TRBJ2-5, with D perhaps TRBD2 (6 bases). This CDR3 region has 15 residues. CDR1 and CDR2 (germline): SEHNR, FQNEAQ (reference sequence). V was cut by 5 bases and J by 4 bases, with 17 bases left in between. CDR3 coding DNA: TGTGCCAGCAGCCTTGGACGGGGCGGGATAGAGACCCAGTACTTC. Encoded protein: CASSLGRGGIETQYF.

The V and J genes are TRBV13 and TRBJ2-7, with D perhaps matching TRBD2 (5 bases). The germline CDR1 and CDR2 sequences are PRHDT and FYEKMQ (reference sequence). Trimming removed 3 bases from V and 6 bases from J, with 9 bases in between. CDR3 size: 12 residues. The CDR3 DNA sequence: TGTGCCAGCAGCTTGGCTAGCTCCGAGCAGTACTTC. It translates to CASSLASSEQYF.

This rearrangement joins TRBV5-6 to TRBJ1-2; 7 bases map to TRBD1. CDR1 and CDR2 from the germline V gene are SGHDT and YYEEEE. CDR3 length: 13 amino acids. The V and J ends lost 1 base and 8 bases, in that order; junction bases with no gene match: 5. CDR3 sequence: CASSLNRGRGYTF. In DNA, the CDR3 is TGTGCCAGCAGCTTGAACAGGGGTAGGGGCTACACCTTC.

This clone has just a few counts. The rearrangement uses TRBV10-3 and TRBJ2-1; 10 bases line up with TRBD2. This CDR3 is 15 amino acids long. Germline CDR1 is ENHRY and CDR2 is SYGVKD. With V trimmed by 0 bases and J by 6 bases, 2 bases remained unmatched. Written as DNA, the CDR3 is TGTGCCATCAGTGAGTCGGGACTAGCGATCAATGAGCAGTTCTTC. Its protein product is CAISESGLAINEQFF.

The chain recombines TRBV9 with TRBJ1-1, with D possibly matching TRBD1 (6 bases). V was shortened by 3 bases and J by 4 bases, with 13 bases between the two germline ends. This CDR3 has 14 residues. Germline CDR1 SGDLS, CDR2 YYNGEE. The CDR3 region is CASSAAQGPTEAFF. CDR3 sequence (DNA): TGTGCCAGCAGCGCGGCACAGGGTCCCACTGAAGCTTTCTTT.

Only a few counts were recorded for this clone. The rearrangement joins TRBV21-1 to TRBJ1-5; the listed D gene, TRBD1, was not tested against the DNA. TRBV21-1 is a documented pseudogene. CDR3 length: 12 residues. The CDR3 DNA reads TGTGCCAGCAGCAAAGGGGCTCAGCCCCAGCATTTT. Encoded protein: CASSKGAQPQHF.

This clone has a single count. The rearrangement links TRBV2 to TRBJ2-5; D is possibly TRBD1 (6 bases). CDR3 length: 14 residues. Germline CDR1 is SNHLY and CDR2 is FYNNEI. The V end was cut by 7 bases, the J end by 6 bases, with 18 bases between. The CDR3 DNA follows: TGTGCCAGCAACTCCGGACAGCTGGGGAAGACCCAGTACTTC. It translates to CASNSGQLGKTQYF. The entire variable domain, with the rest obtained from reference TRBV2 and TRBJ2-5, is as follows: EPEVTQTPSHQVTQMGQEVILRCVPISNHLYFYWYRQILGQKVEFLVSFYNNEISEKSEIFDDQFSVERPDGSNFTLKIRSTKLEDSAMYFCASNSGQLGKTQYFGPGTRLLVL.

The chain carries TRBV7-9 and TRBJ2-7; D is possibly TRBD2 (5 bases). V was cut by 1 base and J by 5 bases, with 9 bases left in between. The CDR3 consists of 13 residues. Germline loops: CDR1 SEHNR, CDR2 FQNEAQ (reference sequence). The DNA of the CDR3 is TGTGCCAGCAGCTTAGGACTTAGCGACGAGCAGTACTTC. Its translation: CASSLGLSDEQYF.

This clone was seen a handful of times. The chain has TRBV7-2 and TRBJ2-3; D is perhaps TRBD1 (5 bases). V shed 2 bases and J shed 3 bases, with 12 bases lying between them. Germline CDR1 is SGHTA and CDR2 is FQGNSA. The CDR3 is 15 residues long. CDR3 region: CASSLTAGWTDTQYF. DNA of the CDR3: TGTGCCAGCAGCTTAACTGCAGGGTGGACAGATACGCAGTATTTT.

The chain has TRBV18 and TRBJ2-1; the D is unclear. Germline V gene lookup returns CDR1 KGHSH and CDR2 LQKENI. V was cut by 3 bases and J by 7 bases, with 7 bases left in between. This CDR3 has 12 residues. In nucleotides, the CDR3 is TGTGCCAGCTCACCGAACGGGAATGAGCAGTTCTTC. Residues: CASSPNGNEQFF.

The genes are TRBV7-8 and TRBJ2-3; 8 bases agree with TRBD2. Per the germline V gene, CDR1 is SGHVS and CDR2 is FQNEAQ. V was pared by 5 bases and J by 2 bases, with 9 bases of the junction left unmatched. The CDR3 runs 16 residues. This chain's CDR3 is CASSVLAASLTDTQYF. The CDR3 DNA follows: TGTGCCAGCAGCGTACTAGCGGCATCCCTCACAGATACGCAGTATTTT.

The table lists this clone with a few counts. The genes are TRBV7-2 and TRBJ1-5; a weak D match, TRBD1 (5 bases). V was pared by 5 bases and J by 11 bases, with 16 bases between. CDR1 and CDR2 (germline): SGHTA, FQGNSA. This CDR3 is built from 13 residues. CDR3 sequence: CASSPTGSSSQHF. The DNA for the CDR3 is TGTGCCAGCAGCCCCACAGGTTCTTCTTCCCAGCATTTT. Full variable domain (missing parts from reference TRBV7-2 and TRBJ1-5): GAGVSQSPSNKVTEKGKDVELRCDPISGHTALYWYRQSLGQGLEFLIYFQGNSAPDKSGLPSDRFSAERTGGSVSTLTIQRTQQEDSAVYLCASSPTGSSSQHFGDGTRLSIL.

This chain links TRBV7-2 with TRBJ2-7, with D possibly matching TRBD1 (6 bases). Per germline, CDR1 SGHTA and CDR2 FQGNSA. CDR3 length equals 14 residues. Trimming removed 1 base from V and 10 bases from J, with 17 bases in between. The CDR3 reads CASSLDRALYRQYF. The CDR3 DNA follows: TGTGCCAGCAGCTTAGACAGGGCCCTATACCGACAGTACTTC.

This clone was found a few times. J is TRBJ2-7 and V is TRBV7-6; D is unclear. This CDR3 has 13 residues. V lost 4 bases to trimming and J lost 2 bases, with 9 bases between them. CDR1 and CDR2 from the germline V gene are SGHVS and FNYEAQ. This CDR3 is CASSSQEPYEQYF. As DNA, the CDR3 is TGTGCCAGCAGCTCCCAGGAACCCTACGAGCAGTACTTC.

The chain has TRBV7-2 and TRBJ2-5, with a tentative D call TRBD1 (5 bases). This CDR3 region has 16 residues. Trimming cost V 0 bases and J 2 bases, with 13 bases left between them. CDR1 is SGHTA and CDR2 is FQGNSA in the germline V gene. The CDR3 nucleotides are TGTGCCAGCAGCTTAGCTTACTTGGGGCGGCAAGAGACCCAGTACTTC. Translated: CASSLAYLGRQETQYF.